This is a list of T cell receptor beta chains from one sample in a study of cytomegalovirus exposure and HLA in healthy donors. Produced via immunoSEQ multiplex PCR; TCRdb's table is partial and in-frame only. This repertoire comprises 200,000 to 250,000 clones; its ten largest clones make up around 0.95%. Sequenced material: PBMCs. Receptor source: a woman in her 30s in good health and CMV-seropositive. Both conserved end residues are part of each CDR3. Each record gives: V gene, J gene, D gene, CDR3 protein, CDR3 DNA. D genes are given only for firm matches.

TRBV2	TRBJ1-2	-	CASRRTAASYGYTF	TGTGCCAGCCGAAGGACAGCCGCTTCCTATGGCTACACCTTC
TRBV19	TRBJ1-6	-	CASSISADSPLHF	TGTGCCAGTAGTATCTCCGCAGATTCACCCCTCCACTTT
TRBV10-1	TRBJ1-3	-	CASSGPPGTNSGNTIYF	TGCGCCAGCAGTGGTCCCCCCGGGACAAACTCTGGAAACACCATATATTTT
TRBV9	TRBJ2-1	TRBD2	CASSVGLAGVSALAREQFF	TGTGCCAGCAGCGTGGGACTAGCGGGAGTGTCCGCACTCGCGCGTGAGCAGTTCTTC
TRBV5-6	TRBJ1-3	TRBD1	CASSLRGPGNTIYF	TGTGCCAGCAGCTTAAGGGGGCCTGGAAACACCATATATTTT
TRBV10-3	TRBJ2-7	TRBD1	CAISDPDRAYEQYF	TGTGCCATCAGTGACCCCGACAGGGCCTACGAGCAGTACTTC
TRBV18	TRBJ2-1	TRBD1	CASSPLGTGPYNEQFF	TGTGCCAGCTCACCTCTGGGGACAGGGCCGTACAATGAGCAGTTCTTC
TRBV18	TRBJ1-1	-	CASSPGNMNTEAFF	TGTGCCAGCTCCCCGGGTAACATGAACACTGAAGCTTTCTTT
TRBV5-6	TRBJ2-7	TRBD2	CASSPLRGDPSGEQYF	TGTGCCAGCAGCCCGCTTCGGGGGGACCCTAGTGGCGAGCAGTACTTC
TRBV5-1	TRBJ1-6	TRBD1	CASRQGQANSPLHF	TGCGCCAGCAGACAGGGACAGGCAAATTCACCCCTCCACTTT
TRBV30	TRBJ2-1	TRBD2	CAWSATGRGRFDEQFF	TGTGCCTGGAGTGCCACGGGGCGCGGGAGGTTTGATGAGCAGTTCTTC
TRBV10-2	TRBJ2-7	TRBD2	CASFERELGQYF	TGCGCCAGCTTTGAGCGGGAGCTGGGGCAGTACTTC
TRBV5-1	TRBJ2-5	-	CASSQGGAQETQYF	TGCGCCAGCAGCCAGGGGGGCGCCCAAGAGACCCAGTACTTC
TRBV2	TRBJ1-5	TRBD1	CASSSSLDRGGQPQHF	TGTGCCAGCAGTTCGAGCTTGGACAGGGGAGGACAGCCCCAGCATTTT
TRBV6-4	TRBJ1-2	TRBD1	CASSDAGTGNGYTF	TGTGCCAGCAGTGACGCCGGGACAGGGAATGGCTACACCTTC
TRBV6-5	TRBJ1-1	-	CASQSRYTGRGEAFF	TGTGCCAGCCAATCAAGGTACACGGGTCGAGGTGAAGCTTTCTTT
TRBV9	TRBJ1-1	TRBD1	CASSVADRDSPRWDTEAFF	TGTGCCAGCAGCGTAGCGGACCGGGACAGCCCTCGTTGGGACACTGAAGCTTTCTTT